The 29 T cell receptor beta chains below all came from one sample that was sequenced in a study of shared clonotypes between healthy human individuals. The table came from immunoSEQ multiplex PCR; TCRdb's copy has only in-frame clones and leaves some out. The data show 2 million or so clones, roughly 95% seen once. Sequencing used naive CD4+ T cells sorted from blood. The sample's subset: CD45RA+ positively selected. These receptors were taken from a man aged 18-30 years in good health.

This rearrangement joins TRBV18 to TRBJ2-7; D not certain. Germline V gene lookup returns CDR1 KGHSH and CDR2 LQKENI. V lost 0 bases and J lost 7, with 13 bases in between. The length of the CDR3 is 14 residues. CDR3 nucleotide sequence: TGTGCCAGCTCACCACCGTCAGGCCAGAGGGAGCAGTACTTC. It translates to CASSPPSGQREQYF.

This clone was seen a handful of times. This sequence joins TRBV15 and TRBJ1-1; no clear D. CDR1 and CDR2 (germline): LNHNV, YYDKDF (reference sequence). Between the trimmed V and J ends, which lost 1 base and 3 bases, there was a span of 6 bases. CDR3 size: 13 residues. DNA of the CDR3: TGTGCCACCAGCAGAGGTGGGGACACTGAAGCTTTCTTT. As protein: CATSRGGDTEAFF.

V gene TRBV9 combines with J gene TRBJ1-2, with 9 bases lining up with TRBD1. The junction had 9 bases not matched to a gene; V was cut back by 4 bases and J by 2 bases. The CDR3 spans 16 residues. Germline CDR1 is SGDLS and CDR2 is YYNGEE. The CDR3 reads CASSPRSGQGNYGYTF. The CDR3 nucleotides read TGTGCCAGCAGCCCCCGCTCGGGACAGGGAAACTATGGCTACACCTTC.

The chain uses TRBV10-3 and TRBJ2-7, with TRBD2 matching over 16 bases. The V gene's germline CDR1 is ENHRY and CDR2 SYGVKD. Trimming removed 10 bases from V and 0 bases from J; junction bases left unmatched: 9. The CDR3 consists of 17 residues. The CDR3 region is CATLGTSGRGSSYEQYF. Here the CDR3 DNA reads TGTGCCACCTTGGGGACTAGCGGGAGGGGGAGCTCCTACGAGCAGTACTTC.

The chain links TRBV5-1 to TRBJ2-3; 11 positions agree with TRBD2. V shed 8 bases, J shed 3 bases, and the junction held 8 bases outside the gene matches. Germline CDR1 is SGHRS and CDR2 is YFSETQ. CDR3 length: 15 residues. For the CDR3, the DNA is TGCGCCAGTCGGCCTAGCGGGGGGAGGACAGATACGCAGTATTTT. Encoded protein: CASRPSGGRTDTQYF.

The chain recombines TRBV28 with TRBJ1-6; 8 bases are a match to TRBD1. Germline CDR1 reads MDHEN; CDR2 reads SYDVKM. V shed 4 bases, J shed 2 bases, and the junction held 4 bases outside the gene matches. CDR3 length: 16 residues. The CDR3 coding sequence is TGTGCCAGCAGTTCTGGGACAGGCCCCTATAATTCACCCCTCCACTTT. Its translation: CASSSGTGPYNSPLHF.

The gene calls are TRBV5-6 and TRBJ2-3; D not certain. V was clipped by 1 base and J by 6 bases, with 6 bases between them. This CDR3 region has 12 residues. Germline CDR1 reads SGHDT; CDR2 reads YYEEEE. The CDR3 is CASSLNSDTQYF. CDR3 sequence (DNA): TGTGCCAGCAGCTTGAATTCCGATACGCAGTATTTT.

The chain's CDR3 is CASSPSTGFWALHF. CDR3 bases: TGCGCCAGCAGCCCATCTACAGGGTTTTGGGCCCTCCACTTT. The chain carries TRBV5-1 and TRBJ1-6, with D tentatively TRBD1 (6 bases). CDR1 is SGHRS and CDR2 is YFSETQ in the germline V gene. Trimming removed 4 bases at V and 14 bases at J, with 19 bases between. The CDR3 consists of 14 residues.

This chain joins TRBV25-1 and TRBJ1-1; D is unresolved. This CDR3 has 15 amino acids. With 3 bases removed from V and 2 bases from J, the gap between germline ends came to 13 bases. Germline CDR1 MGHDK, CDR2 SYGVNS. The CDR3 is CASSDQAVGNTEAFF. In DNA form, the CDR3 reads TGTGCCAGCAGTGACCAAGCAGTGGGTAACACTGAAGCTTTCTTT.

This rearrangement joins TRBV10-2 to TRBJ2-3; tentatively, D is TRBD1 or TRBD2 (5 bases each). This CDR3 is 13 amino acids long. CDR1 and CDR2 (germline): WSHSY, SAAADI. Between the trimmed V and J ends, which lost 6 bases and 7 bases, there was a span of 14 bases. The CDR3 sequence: CASSGDRWNTQYF. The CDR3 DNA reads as TGCGCCAGCAGCGGGGACCGATGGAATACGCAGTATTTT.

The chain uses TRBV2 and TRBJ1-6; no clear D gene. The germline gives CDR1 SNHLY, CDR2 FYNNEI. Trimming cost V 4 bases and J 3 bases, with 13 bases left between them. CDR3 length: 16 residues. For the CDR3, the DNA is TGTGCCAGCAGTGTACAGAGTCCTAGCTATAATTCACCCCTCCACTTT. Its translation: CASSVQSPSYNSPLHF.

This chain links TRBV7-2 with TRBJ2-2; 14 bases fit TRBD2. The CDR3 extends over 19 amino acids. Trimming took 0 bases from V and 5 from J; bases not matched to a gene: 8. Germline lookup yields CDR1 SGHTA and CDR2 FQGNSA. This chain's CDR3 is CASSLAPQTSGRGTGELFF. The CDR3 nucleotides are TGTGCCAGCAGCTTAGCGCCCCAGACTAGCGGGAGGGGAACCGGGGAGCTGTTTTTT. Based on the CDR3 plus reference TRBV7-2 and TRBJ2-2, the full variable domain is GAGVSQSPSNKVTEKGKDVELRCDPISGHTALYWYRQSLGQGLEFLIYFQGNSAPDKSGLPSDRFSAERTGGSVSTLTIQRTQQEDSAVYLCASSLAPQTSGRGTGELFFGEGSRLTVL.

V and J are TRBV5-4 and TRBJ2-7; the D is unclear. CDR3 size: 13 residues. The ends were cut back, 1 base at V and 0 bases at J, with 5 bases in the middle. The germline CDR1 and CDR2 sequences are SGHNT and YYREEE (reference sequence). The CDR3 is CASSLPHSYEQYF. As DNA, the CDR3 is TGTGCCAGCAGCTTGCCTCACTCCTACGAGCAGTACTTC. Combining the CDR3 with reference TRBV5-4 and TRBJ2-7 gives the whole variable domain ETGVTQSPTHLIKTRGQQVTLRCSSQSGHNTVSWYQQALGQGPQFIFQYYREEENGRGNFPPRFSGLQFPNYSSELNVNALELDDSALYLCASSLPHSYEQYFGPGTRLTVT.

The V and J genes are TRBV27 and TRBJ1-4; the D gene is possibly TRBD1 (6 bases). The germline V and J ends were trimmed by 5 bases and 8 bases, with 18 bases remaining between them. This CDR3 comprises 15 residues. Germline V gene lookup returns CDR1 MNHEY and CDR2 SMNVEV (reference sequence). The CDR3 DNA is TGTGCCAGCAGTCGCAACAGGGCTGGGGAAGAAAAACTGTTTTTT. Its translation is CASSRNRAGEEKLFF.

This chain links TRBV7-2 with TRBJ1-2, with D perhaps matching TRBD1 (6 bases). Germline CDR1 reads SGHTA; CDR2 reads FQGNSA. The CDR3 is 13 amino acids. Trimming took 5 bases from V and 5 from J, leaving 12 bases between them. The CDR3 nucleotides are TGTGCCAGCAGCGGAACTGGGACATATGGCTACACCTTC. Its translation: CASSGTGTYGYTF.

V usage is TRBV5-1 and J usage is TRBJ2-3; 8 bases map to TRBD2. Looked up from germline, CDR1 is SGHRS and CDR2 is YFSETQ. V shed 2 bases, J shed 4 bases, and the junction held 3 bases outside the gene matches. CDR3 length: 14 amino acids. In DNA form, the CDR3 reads TGCGCCAGCAGCTTTAGCGGGGTCGCAGATACGCAGTATTTT. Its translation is CASSFSGVADTQYF.

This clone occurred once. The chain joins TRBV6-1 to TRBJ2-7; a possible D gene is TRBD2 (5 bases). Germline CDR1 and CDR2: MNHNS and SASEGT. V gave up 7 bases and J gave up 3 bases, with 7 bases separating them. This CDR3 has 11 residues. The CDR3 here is CASIRDYEQYF. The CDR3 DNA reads TGTGCCAGCATTCGGGACTACGAGCAGTACTTC.

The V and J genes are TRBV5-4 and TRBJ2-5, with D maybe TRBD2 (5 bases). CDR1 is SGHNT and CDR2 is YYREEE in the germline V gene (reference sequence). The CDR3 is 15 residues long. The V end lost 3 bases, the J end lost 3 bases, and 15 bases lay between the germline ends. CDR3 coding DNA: TGTGCCAGCAGCTCGGCACCGGGAAGGGAAGAGACCCAGTACTTC. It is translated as CASSSAPGREETQYF.

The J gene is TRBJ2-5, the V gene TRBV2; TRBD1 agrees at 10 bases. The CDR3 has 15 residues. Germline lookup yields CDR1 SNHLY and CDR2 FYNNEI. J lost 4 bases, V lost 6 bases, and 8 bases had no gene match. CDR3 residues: CASSGQGGLGETQYF. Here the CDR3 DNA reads TGTGCCAGCAGCGGACAGGGGGGATTGGGAGAGACCCAGTACTTC.

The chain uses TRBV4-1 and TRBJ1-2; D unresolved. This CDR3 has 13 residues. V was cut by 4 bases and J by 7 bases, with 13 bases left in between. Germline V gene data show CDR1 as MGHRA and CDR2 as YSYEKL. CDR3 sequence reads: CASSLDRDGGYTF. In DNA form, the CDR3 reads TGCGCCAGCAGCCTCGACCGAGATGGTGGCTACACCTTC.

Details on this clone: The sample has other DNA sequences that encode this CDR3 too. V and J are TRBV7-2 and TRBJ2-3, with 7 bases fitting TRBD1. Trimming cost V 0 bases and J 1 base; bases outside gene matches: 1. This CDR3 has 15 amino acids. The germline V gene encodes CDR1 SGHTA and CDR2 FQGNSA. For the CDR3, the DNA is TGTGCCAGCAGCTTAGCTGGGACAGGCACAGATACGCAGTATTTT. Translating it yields CASSLAGTGTDTQYF. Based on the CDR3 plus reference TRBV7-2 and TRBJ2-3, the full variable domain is GAGVSQSPSNKVTEKGKDVELRCDPISGHTALYWYRQSLGQGLEFLIYFQGNSAPDKSGLPSDRFSAERTGGSVSTLTIQRTQQEDSAVYLCASSLAGTGTDTQYFGPGTRLTVL.

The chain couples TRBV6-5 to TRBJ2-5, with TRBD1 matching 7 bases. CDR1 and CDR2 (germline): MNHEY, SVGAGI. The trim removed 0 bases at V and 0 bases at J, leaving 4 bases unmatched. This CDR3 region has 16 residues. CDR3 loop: CASSYSGGAYQETQYF. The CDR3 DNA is TGTGCCAGCAGTTACTCAGGGGGCGCGTACCAAGAGACCCAGTACTTC.

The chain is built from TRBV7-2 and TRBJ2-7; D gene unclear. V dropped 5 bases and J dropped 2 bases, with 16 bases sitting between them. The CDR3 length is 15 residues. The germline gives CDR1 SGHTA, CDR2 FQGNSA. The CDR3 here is CASSPYPGGTYEQYF. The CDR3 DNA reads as TGTGCCAGCAGCCCCTACCCGGGTGGTACCTACGAGCAGTACTTC. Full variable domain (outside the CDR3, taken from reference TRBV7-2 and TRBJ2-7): GAGVSQSPSNKVTEKGKDVELRCDPISGHTALYWYRQSLGQGLEFLIYFQGNSAPDKSGLPSDRFSAERTGGSVSTLTIQRTQQEDSAVYLCASSPYPGGTYEQYFGPGTRLTVT.

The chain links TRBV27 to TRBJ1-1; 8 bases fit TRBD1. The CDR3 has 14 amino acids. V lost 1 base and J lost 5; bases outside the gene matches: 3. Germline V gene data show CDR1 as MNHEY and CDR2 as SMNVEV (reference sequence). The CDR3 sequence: CASSLFNRGTEAFF. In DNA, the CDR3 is TGTGCCAGCAGTTTATTCAACAGGGGGACTGAAGCTTTCTTT.

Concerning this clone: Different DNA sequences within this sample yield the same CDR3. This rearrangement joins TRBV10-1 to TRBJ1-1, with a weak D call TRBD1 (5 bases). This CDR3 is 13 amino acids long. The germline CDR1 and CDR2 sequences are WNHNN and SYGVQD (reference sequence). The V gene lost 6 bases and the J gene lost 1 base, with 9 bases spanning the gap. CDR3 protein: CASSPTGNTEAFF. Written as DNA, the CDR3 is TGCGCCAGCAGCCCTACAGGGAACACTGAAGCTTTCTTT.

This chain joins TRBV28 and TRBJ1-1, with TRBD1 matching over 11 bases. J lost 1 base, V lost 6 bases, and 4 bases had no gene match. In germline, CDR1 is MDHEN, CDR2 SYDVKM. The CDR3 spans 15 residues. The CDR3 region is CASRGQGATNTEAFF. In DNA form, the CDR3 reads TGTGCCAGCAGAGGACAGGGGGCCACGAACACTGAAGCTTTCTTT.

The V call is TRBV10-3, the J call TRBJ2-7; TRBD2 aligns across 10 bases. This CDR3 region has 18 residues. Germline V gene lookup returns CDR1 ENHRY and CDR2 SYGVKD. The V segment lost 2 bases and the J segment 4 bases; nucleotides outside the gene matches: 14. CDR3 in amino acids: CAISERGVSGRTTYEQYF. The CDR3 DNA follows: TGTGCCATCAGTGAGCGTGGGGTTAGCGGGAGGACTACTTACGAGCAGTACTTC.

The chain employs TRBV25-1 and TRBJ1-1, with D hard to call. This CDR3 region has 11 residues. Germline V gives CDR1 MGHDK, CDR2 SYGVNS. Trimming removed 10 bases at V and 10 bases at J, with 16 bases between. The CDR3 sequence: CATRGDLTAFF. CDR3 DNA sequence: TGTGCCACCCGAGGAGACTTGACAGCTTTCTTT.

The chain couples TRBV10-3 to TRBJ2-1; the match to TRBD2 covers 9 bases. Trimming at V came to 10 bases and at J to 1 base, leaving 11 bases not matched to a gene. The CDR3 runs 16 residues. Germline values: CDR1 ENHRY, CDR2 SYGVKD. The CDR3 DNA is TGTGCCACTGTTACACAGCTAGCGGGGTCCTACAATGAGCAGTTCTTC. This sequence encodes CATVTQLAGSYNEQFF.